Listed here are 14 T cell receptor beta chains from one sample, sequenced in a study of shared clonotypes between healthy human individuals. Sequencing used immunoSEQ multiplex PCR; TCRdb keeps in-frame clones, though not all of them. The sample lists about 2.1 million clones; about 94% were seen once. In the naive CD8 group, cells lacked CD45RO and were positively selected for CCR7, so terminally differentiated effector memory CD45RA+ cells were left out. Material for sequencing was naive CD8+ T cells from PBMCs. These receptors all stem from a man aged 18 to 35 in good health. Some clones in this sample may be carry-over from other donors' samples.

The chain joins TRBV29-1 to TRBJ1-1, with a weak D call TRBD1 (6 bases). Deletions cut 4 bases from V and 4 bases from J, with 13 bases between. The germline CDR1 and CDR2 sequences are SQVTM and ANQGSEA. The CDR3 loop spans 13 amino acids. The CDR3 nucleotides read TGCAGCGTTGGGGGGGGGCTTGCCACTGAAGCTTTCTTT. This translates into CSVGGGLATEAFF.

The V and J genes are TRBV7-8 and TRBJ2-4, with 8 bases that match TRBD1. Germline CDR1 SGHVS, CDR2 FQNEAQ. After removal of 4 bases from V and 1 base from J, the junction contained 6 bases not matched to a gene. This CDR3 is built from 16 residues. Here the CDR3 DNA reads TGTGCCAGCAGCTCTGGGACAGGCAGGGCCAAAAACATTCAGTACTTC. Translating gives CASSSGTGRAKNIQYF.

Worth noting for this clone: The sample holds other DNA sequences that translate to the same CDR3. The genes are TRBV11-2 and TRBJ2-1, with unresolved D. This CDR3 is 12 amino acids long. Trimming left V 1 base short and J 7 bases short, with 5 bases between. Germline CDR1 and CDR2: SGHAT and FQNNGV. The CDR3 sequence: CASSLVENEQFF. CDR3 nucleotide sequence: TGTGCCAGCAGCTTAGTGGAAAATGAGCAGTTCTTC. Drawing the rest from reference TRBV11-2 and TRBJ2-1, the complete variable domain is EAGVAQSPRYKIIEKRQSVAFWCNPISGHATLYWYQQILGQGPKLLIQFQNNGVVDDSQLPKDRFSAERLKGVDSTLKIQPAKLEDSAVYLCASSLVENEQFFGPGTRLTVL.

This chain joins TRBV5-6 and TRBJ2-1, with 8 bases aligning to TRBD2. V lost 4 bases, J lost 4 bases, and 10 bases stayed unmatched. Germline V gives CDR1 SGHDT, CDR2 YYEEEE. This CDR3 spans 16 amino acids. CDR3 sequence: CASSIRTSGRYNEQFF. DNA of the CDR3: TGTGCCAGCAGCATACGCACTAGCGGCAGATACAATGAGCAGTTCTTC.

The chain links TRBV14 to TRBJ2-3; 16 nucleotides line up with TRBD2. Germline-derived CDR1 and CDR2 are SGHDN and FVKESK. CDR3 length: 18 amino acids. J gave up 4 bases and V 0 bases, and 4 bases lay outside the gene matches. CDR3 residues: CASSQDWGLAGGADTQYF. The DNA for the CDR3 is TGTGCCAGCAGCCAAGATTGGGGACTAGCGGGAGGGGCAGATACGCAGTATTTT.

The gene calls are TRBV7-9 and TRBJ1-1; the D gene is possibly TRBD1 (6 bases). V was trimmed by 4 bases and J by 8 bases, leaving 14 bases between them. This CDR3 has 13 residues. Germline values: CDR1 SEHNR, CDR2 FQNEAQ (reference sequence). The CDR3 sequence: CASSSGLDSEAFF. The DNA for the CDR3 is TGTGCCAGCAGCTCCGGGTTGGACAGCGAAGCTTTCTTT.

J is TRBJ2-5 and V is TRBV7-6; unclear D gene. Germline V CDR1 and CDR2: SGHVS, FNYEAQ. This CDR3 region has 14 residues. Trimming removed 2 bases at V and 4 bases at J, with 11 bases between. CDR3 in amino acids: CASSLWLVGETQYF. For the CDR3, the DNA is TGTGCCAGCAGCTTATGGCTAGTGGGAGAGACCCAGTACTTC.

This clone was picked up one time. The chain combines TRBV4-3 with TRBJ1-3; no definite D call. The V end was cut by 4 bases, the J end by 0 bases, with 19 bases between. The CDR3 is made up of 18 amino acids. Germline V gene lookup returns CDR1 LGHNA and CDR2 YSLEER. The CDR3 region has the DNA TGCGCCAGCAGCCGCAAGTGGAGTCAGGCTAGCTCTGGAAACACCATATATTTT. Translating gives CASSRKWSQASSGNTIYF.

The rearrangement uses TRBV27 and TRBJ1-1; D uncertain. The germline V and J ends were trimmed by 5 bases and 3 bases, with 10 bases remaining between them. Germline CDR1 MNHEY, CDR2 SMNVEV (reference sequence). The CDR3 has 13 residues. CDR3 sequence: CASSHHYDTEAFF. CDR3 nucleotides: TGTGCCAGCAGTCACCACTATGACACTGAAGCTTTCTTT.

The V and J genes are TRBV28 and TRBJ1-1; D gene uncertain. Germline-derived CDR1 and CDR2 are MDHEN and SYDVKM. V was pared by 6 bases and J by 0 bases, with 23 bases between. There are 18 residues in the CDR3. CDR3 amino acids: CASRGGRWKNEVNTEAFF. The CDR3 region has the DNA TGTGCCAGCAGGGGAGGACGGTGGAAGAATGAGGTGAACACTGAAGCTTTCTTT.

This clone was detected once. The chain couples TRBV15 to TRBJ2-7, with D possibly matching TRBD1 (6 bases). This CDR3 has 15 residues. Germline V gene data show CDR1 as LNHNV and CDR2 as YYDKDF (reference sequence). With 3 bases removed from V and 1 base from J, the gap between germline ends came to 13 bases. CDR3 sequence: CATSSDRLPSYEQYF. CDR3 DNA sequence: TGTGCCACCAGCAGTGACAGGTTGCCATCCTACGAGCAGTACTTC. Looking up the rest from reference TRBV15 and TRBJ2-7 gives the full variable domain: DAMVIQNPRYQVTQFGKPVTLSCSQTLNHNVMYWYQQKSSQAPKLLFHYYDKDFNNEADTPDNFQSRRPNTSFCFLDIRSPGLGDTAMYLCATSSDRLPSYEQYFGPGTRLTVT.

The chain carries TRBV5-4 and TRBJ2-1, with 7 nucleotides matching TRBD2. Germline V gene sequence: CDR1 SGHNT, CDR2 YYREEE (reference sequence). This CDR3 region has 11 residues. The V and J ends lost 4 bases and 12 bases, in that order; junction bases with no gene match: 4. The CDR3 region is CASSGTTGQFF. CDR3 nucleotides: TGTGCCAGCAGCGGGACTACCGGGCAGTTCTTC. Full variable domain (outside the CDR3, taken from reference TRBV5-4 and TRBJ2-1): ETGVTQSPTHLIKTRGQQVTLRCSSQSGHNTVSWYQQALGQGPQFIFQYYREEENGRGNFPPRFSGLQFPNYSSELNVNALELDDSALYLCASSGTTGQFFGPGTRLTVL.

The chain carries TRBV27 and TRBJ2-1; 11 bases agree with TRBD2. The V gene's germline CDR1 is MNHEY and CDR2 SMNVEV (reference sequence). J gave up 8 bases and V 3 bases, and 18 bases lay outside the gene matches. There are 19 residues in the CDR3. The CDR3 coding sequence is TGTGCCAGCAGTTTTTACCCCCCCCGGATAGCGGGAGGGCCGCATGAGCAGTTCTTC. Translation: CASSFYPPRIAGGPHEQFF.

This chain joins TRBV27 and TRBJ2-7, with TRBD2 as a possible D gene (5 bases). Germline V CDR1 and CDR2: MNHEY, SMNVEV (reference sequence). With 1 base removed from V and 3 bases from J, the gap between germline ends came to 13 bases. This CDR3 is 15 amino acids long. CDR3 in amino acids: CASSLFDPRGYEQYF. CDR3 DNA sequence: TGTGCCAGCAGTTTATTTGACCCCCGGGGCTACGAGCAGTACTTC.